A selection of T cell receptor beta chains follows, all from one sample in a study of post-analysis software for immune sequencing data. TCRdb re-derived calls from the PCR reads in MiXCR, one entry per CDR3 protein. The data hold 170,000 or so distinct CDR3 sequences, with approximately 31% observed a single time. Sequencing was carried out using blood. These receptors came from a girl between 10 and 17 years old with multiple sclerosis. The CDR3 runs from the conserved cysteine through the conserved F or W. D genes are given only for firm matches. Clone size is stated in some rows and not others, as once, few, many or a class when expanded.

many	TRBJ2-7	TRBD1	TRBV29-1	CSVGGTGASYEQYF	TGCAGCGTTGGGGGGACAGGCGCCTCCTACGAGCAGTACTTC
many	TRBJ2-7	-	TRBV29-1	CSVDGGVTSYEQYF	TGCAGCGTTGACGGAGGGGTTACATCCTACGAGCAGTACTTC
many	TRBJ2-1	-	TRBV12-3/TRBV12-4	CASSLARGIGFF	TGTGCCAGCAGTTTAGCTCGGGGGATTGGGTTCTTC
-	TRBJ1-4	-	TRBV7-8	CASSTQHEKLFF	TGTGCCAGCAGCACCCAACACGAAAAACTGTTTTTT
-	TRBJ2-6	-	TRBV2	CASLIPGTGANVLTF	TGTGCCAGCTTAATTCCGGGGACTGGGGCCAACGTCCTGACTTTC
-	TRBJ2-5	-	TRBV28	CTITPVQGETQYF	TGTACCATCACCCCGGTCCAGGGAGAGACCCAGTACTTC
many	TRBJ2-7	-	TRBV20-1	CSARDSAGQYF	TGCAGTGCTAGAGATAGCGCGGGGCAGTACTTC
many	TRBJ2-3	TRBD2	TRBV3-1	CASSQDGRTSGESQYF	TGTGCCAGCAGCCAAGATGGGAGGACTAGCGGGGAGTCGCAGTATTTT
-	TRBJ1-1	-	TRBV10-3	CAISGRGTVNTEAFF	TGTGCCATCAGTGGACGAGGTACGGTGAACACTGAAGCTTTCTTT
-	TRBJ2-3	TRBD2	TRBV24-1	CATSDRTSGTDTQYF	TGTGCCACCAGTGATAGGACTAGCGGCACAGATACGCAGTATTTT
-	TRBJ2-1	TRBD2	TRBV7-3	CASSPLAVSSYNEQFF	TGTGCCAGCAGCCCACTAGCGGTTAGCTCCTACAATGAGCAGTTCTTC
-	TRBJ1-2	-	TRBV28	CASSTVGGGPYYGYTF	TGTGCCAGCAGTACCGTTGGGGGGGGTCCCTACTATGGCTACACCTTC
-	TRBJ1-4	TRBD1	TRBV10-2	CASSINPRTGHGYEKLFF	TGCGCCAGCAGTATTAATCCTAGGACAGGGCACGGGTATGAAAAACTGTTTTTT
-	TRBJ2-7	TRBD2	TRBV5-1	CASSYGGSRYEQYF	TGCGCCAGCAGCTATGGCGGGAGTAGATACGAGCAGTACTTC
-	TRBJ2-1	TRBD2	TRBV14	CASSQDRTSGGEQFF	TGTGCCAGCAGCCAAGACCGGACTAGCGGGGGTGAGCAGTTCTTC
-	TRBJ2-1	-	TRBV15	CATSRPPQGCGEQFF	TGTGCCACCAGCAGGCCCCCTCAGGGATGCGGTGAGCAGTTCTTC
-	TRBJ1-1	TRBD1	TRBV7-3	CVSSPDRTGGTEAFF	TGTGTCAGCAGCCCAGATAGGACAGGGGGCACTGAAGCTTTCTTT
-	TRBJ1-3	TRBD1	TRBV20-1	CSARQGAWGNTIYF	TGCAGTGCCAGACAGGGGGCGTGGGGAAACACCATATATTTT
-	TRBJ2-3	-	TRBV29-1	CSVDMGTDTQYF	TGCAGCGTTGATATGGGGACAGATACGCAGTATTTT
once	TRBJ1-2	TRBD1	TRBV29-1	CSVFPGQGATGYTF	TGCAGCGTCTTCCCGGGACAGGGGGCGACGGGCTACACCTTC
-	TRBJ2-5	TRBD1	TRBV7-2	CASSLRDRLKTQYF	TGTGCCAGCAGCCTCCGGGACAGGCTAAAGACCCAGTACTTC
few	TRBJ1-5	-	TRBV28	CASSLRAGRYQPQHF	TGTGCCAGCAGTTTGAGGGCGGGCAGATATCAGCCCCAGCATTTT
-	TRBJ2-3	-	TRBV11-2	CASSSVMDMQYF	TGTGCCAGCAGTTCTGTAATGGATATGCAGTATTTT
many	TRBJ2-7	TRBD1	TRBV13	CASSLESGTGNEQYF	TGTGCCAGCAGCTTAGAGTCCGGGACAGGGAACGAGCAGTACTTC
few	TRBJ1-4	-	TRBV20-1	CSANHGSSVEKLFF	TGCAGTGCAAATCACGGATCCTCGGTTGAAAAACTGTTTTTT
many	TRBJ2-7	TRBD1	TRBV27	CASSIGTDVAREQYF	TGTGCCAGCAGTATCGGGACAGACGTTGCTCGGGAGCAGTACTTC
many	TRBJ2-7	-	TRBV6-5	CASKPRTSTYEQYF	TGTGCCAGTAAACCAAGGACTTCGACCTACGAGCAGTACTTC
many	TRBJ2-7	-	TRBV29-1	CSAVAPSGYEQYF	TGCAGCGCCGTAGCGCCTTCCGGCTACGAGCAGTACTTC
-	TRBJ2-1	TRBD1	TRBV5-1	CASSFSRDRGSPFSEQFF	TGCGCCAGCAGCTTTTCACGGGACAGGGGCTCCCCCTTTAGTGAGCAGTTCTTC
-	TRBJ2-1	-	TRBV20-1	CSARGGWNPNEQFF	TGCAGTGCTAGAGGTGGGTGGAACCCAAATGAGCAGTTCTTC
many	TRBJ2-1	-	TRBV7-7	CASSLASGYGSEQFF	TGTGCCAGCAGCTTAGCAAGCGGGTATGGGAGTGAGCAGTTCTTC
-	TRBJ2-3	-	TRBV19	CASTIGGTDTQYF	TGTGCCAGTACCATAGGGGGCACAGATACGCAGTATTTT
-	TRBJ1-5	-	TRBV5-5	CVSSSSGDQPQHF	TGTGTCAGCAGCTCCTCAGGGGATCAGCCCCAGCATTTT
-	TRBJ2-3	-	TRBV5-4	CASRLDQTDTQYF	TGTGCCAGCAGGTTGGATCAAACAGATACGCAGTATTTT
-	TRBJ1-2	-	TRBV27	CASSTQTGGYGYTF	TGTGCCAGCAGTACCCAGACAGGAGGTTATGGCTACACCTTC
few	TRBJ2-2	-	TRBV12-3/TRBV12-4	CASSRRDFTGELFF	TGTGCCAGCAGTCGCAGGGACTTTACCGGGGAGCTGTTTTTT
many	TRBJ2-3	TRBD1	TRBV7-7	CASSLFPGQSTDTQYF	TGTGCTAGCAGCTTATTTCCGGGACAGAGCACAGATACGCAGTATTTT
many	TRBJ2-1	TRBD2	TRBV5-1	CASSLRGGSGSFYNEQFF	TGCGCCAGCAGCTTGAGGGGAGGGAGCGGGAGCTTCTACAATGAGCAGTTCTTC
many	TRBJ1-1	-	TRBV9	CASSLYRDGGTEAFF	TGTGCCAGTAGTTTATACCGGGACGGTGGGACTGAAGCTTTCTTT
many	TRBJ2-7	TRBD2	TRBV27	CASSLVAGGGEQYF	TGTGCCAGCAGTTTAGTAGCGGGAGGCGGCGAGCAGTACTTC
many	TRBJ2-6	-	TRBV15	CATSRGVSPGANVLTF	TGTGCCACCAGCAGGGGAGTTTCCCCTGGGGCCAACGTCCTGACTTTC
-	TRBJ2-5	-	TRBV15	CATQEGLTETQYF	TGTGCCACCCAGGAGGGCTTGACCGAGACCCAGTACTTC
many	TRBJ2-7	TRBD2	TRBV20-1	CSAYPGLAGGPHEQYF	TGCAGTGCTTATCCGGGACTAGCGGGAGGGCCCCACGAGCAGTACTTC
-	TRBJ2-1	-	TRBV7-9	CASSLEAGNYNEQFF	TGTGCCAGCAGCTTAGAGGCAGGGAACTACAATGAGCAGTTCTTC
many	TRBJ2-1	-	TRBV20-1	CSARDTRDNEQFF	TGCAGTGCTAGAGATACCAGGGACAATGAGCAGTTCTTC
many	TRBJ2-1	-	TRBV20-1	CSARFNARTSSYNEQFF	TGCAGTGCTAGATTCAATGCTAGGACAAGCTCCTACAATGAGCAGTTCTTC
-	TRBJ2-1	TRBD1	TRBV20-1	CSVPGQGTYNEQFF	TGCAGTGTTCCGGGACAGGGGACCTACAATGAGCAGTTCTTC
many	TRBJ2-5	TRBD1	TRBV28	CASSSDRGVQETQYF	TGTGCCAGCAGTTCAGACAGGGGCGTACAAGAGACCCAGTACTTC
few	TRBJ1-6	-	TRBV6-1	CASSEGRQLPDNSPLHF	TGTGCCAGCAGTGAAGGTCGACAGTTACCTGATAATTCACCCCTCCACTTT
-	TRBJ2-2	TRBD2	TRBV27	CASSFLPLAGPRGSGELFF	TGTGCCAGCAGTTTTCTGCCACTAGCGGGACCTAGGGGTTCCGGGGAGCTGTTTTTT
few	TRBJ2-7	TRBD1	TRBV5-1	CASSTGQGLSSYEQYF	TGCGCCAGCAGCACCGGACAGGGGCTATCCTCCTACGAGCAGTACTTC
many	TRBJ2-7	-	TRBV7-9	CASSLASQVRGYEQYF	TGTGCCAGCAGCTTAGCATCTCAAGTGAGGGGCTACGAGCAGTACTTC
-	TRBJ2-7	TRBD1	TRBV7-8	CASSFGQGSSYEQYF	TGTGCCAGCAGCTTCGGACAGGGGAGCTCCTACGAGCAGTACTTC
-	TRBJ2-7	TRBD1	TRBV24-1	CATSDAGTGGMGQYF	TGTGCCACCAGTGACGCCGGGACAGGGGGCATGGGGCAGTACTTC
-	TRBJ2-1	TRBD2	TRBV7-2	CASSPPGLAGGNNEQFF	TGTGCCAGCAGCCCCCCCGGGCTAGCGGGGGGTAACAATGAGCAGTTCTTC
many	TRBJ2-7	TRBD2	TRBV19	CASRTSDSYEQYF	TGTGCCTCGCGGACTAGCGACTCCTACGAGCAGTACTTC